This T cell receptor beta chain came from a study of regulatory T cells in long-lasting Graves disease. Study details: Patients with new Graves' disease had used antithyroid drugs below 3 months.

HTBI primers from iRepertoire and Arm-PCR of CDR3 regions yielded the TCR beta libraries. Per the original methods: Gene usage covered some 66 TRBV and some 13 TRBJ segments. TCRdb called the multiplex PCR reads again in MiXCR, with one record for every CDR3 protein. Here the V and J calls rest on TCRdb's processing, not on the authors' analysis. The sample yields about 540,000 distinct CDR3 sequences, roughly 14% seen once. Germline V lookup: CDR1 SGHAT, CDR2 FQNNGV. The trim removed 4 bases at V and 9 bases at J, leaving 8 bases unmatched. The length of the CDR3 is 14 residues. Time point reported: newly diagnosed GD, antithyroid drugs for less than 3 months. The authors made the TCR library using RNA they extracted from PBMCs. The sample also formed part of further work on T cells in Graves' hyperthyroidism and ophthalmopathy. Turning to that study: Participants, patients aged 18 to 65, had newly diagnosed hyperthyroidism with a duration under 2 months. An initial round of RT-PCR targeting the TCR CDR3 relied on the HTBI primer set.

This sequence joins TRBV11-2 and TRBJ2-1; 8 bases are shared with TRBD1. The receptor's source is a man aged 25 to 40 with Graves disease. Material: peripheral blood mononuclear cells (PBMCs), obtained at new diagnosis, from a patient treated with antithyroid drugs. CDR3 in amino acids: CASSSPRQGREQFF. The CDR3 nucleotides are TGTGCCAGCAGCTCGCCTCGACAGGGGCGTGAGCAGTTCTTC.